One sample yielded the 3 T cell receptor beta chains listed below, sequenced in a study of shared clonotypes between healthy human individuals. Method: immunoSEQ multiplex PCR; TCRdb's copy keeps in-frame clones and lacks some. The data show fewer than 1.8 million clones, just under 99% seen once. The sample consisted of naive CD4+ T cells sorted from blood. As to subset: CD45RA+ positively selected. All receptors come from a man aged 25-45 years in good health.

The chain combines TRBV15 with TRBJ1-4, with TRBD1 identical over 7 bases. This CDR3 is built from 14 residues. J was trimmed by 7 bases and V by 7 bases; bases with no gene match: 9. The V gene's germline CDR1 is LNHNV and CDR2 YYDKDF (reference sequence). CDR3 protein: CATKKGQTAEKLFF. The CDR3 region has the DNA TGTGCCACCAAAAAGGGACAGACGGCTGAAAAACTGTTTTTT.

V usage is TRBV4-1 and J usage is TRBJ2-7; 9 nucleotides match TRBD1. The trim removed 4 bases at V and 3 bases at J, leaving 10 bases unmatched. The germline V gene has CDR1 MGHRA and CDR2 YSYEKL. The CDR3 totals 16 residues. Here the CDR3 reads CASSREEQGAGYEQYF. Written as DNA, the CDR3 is TGCGCCAGCAGCCGGGAAGAACAGGGGGCCGGCTACGAGCAGTACTTC.

The gene calls are TRBV10-3 and TRBJ2-3, with D perhaps matching TRBD1 or TRBD2 (5 bases each). V lost 6 bases and J 2 bases, leaving 9 bases between the germline ends. Germline V gives CDR1 ENHRY, CDR2 SYGVKD. This CDR3 is 13 amino acids long. Here the CDR3 DNA reads TGTGCCATCAGGGGGGATATCACAGATACGCAGTATTTT. Encoded protein: CAIRGDITDTQYF.